The clone carrying this T cell receptor beta chain was seen many times. These data come from a study of T-cell reconstitution after alpha-beta-depleted transplantation in children. Unique molecular identifiers tagged the TCRbeta library. TCRdb re-called the PCR reads through MiXCR, storing one row per CDR3 protein. The sample has more than 550,000 distinct CDR3 sequences, over 9.5% seen once. This CDR3 contains 15 residues. V was cut by 0 bases and J by 2 bases, with 10 bases left in between. The germline CDR1 and CDR2 sequences are SQVTM and ANQGSEA. The sample was PBMCs from the stem cell graft donor, taken from the stem cell graft. The gene calls are TRBV29-1 and TRBJ2-2; D is ambiguous. The sequence was obtained from a human donor who donated a stem cell graft to a child with acute myeloid leukemia. For the CDR3, the DNA is TGCAGCGTTGAAGAGCCACTACGAAACACCGGGGAGCTGTTTTTT. Its protein is CSVEEPLRNTGELFF.